The 7 T cell receptor beta chains below were found in one sample sequenced in a study of cytomegalovirus exposure and HLA in healthy donors. Generated by immunoSEQ multiplex PCR, the TCRdb table keeps only in-frame clones and is missing some. This sample has about 64,000 clones, with about 89% found just once. The sample consisted of PBMCs. The origin of the receptors is a woman in her late teens or twenties in good health and CMV-seronegative.

The chain joins TRBV6-5 to TRBJ2-1; 8 positions agree with TRBD1. Germline CDR1 is MNHEY and CDR2 is SVGAGI. The CDR3 sequence is 14 residues long. Losses at the gene ends were 2 bases for V and 10 bases for J; bases not matched to a gene: 7. CDR3 DNA sequence: TGTGCCAGCAGTTACGGGCAGGGGGCAGGAGAGCAGTTCTTC. Protein product: CASSYGQGAGEQFF.

This clone was counted only a few times. One junction end disagrees with the germline gene, perhaps due to a read error. The chain links TRBV29-1 to TRBJ2-5; TRBD2 agrees at 7 bases. Germline V gene sequence: CDR1 SQVTM, CDR2 ANQGSEA. The length of the CDR3 is 16 residues. The DNA for the CDR3 is TGCAGCGTCGAAGCCAGCGGGGTTAGCTCGGGGGAGACCCAGTACTTC. Protein sequence: CSVEASGVSSGETQYF.

The chain recombines TRBV6-1 with TRBJ2-7, with TRBD1 matching 9 bases. The CDR3 has 14 amino acids. Losses at the gene ends were 6 bases for V and 3 bases for J; bases not matched to a gene: 6. Germline CDR1 and CDR2: MNHNS and SASEGT. CDR3 sequence (DNA): TGTGCCAGCAGGAACAGGGGGCAGAGCTACGAGCAGTACTTC. Residues: CASRNRGQSYEQYF.

The V call is TRBV19, the J call TRBJ1-1; 9 bases fit TRBD1. From germline, CDR1 is LNHDA and CDR2 SQIVND (reference sequence). J lost 8 bases, V lost 7 bases, and 11 bases had no gene match. This CDR3 region has 14 residues. The DNA for the CDR3 is TGTGCCAGTACCCATGACTTAGGGACAGGGGAAGCTTTCTTT. It yields the protein CASTHDLGTGEAFF.

The rearrangement links TRBV7-6 to TRBJ1-3, with 7 nucleotides matching TRBD1. V lost 5 bases to trimming and J lost 3 bases; unmatched junction nucleotides: 7. This CDR3 is 15 amino acids long. Per the germline V gene, CDR1 is SGHVS and CDR2 is FNYEAQ. The CDR3 nucleotides are TGTGCCAGCAGCCCAGACAGGGATTATGGAAACACCATATATTTT. Translated: CASSPDRDYGNTIYF.

The chain is built from TRBV4-1 and TRBJ1-4; TRBD1 matches at 8 bases. The CDR3 covers 18 residues. Germline CDR1 and CDR2: MGHRA and YSYEKL. Trimming took 0 bases from V and 8 from J; bases not matched to a gene: 14. The CDR3 DNA follows: TGCGCCAGCAGCCAAGATCCTTTGACAGGGGCGGCTTTCGAAAAACTGTTTTTT. Translated, it gives CASSQDPLTGAAFEKLFF.

V and J are TRBV19 and TRBJ1-2, with 9 bases matching TRBD1. Germline CDR1 LNHDA, CDR2 SQIVND (reference sequence). The trim removed 7 bases at V and 7 bases at J, leaving 10 bases unmatched. This CDR3 is built from 14 residues. CDR3 nucleotide sequence: TGTGCCAGTACCTGGGACAGGGCATCGGGTGGCTACACCTTC. As protein: CASTWDRASGGYTF.